This T cell receptor (beta chain) was identified during a study of blood T cell repertoires in COVID-19. Study in general: The samples span acute and convalescent COVID-19 from the United States, Italy and Spain.

Methods used by the authors: Estimated nucleated cell counts came from reference gene primer amplification. This table comes from immunoSEQ multiplex PCR, and its TCRdb copy is limited to in-frame clones, with some not included. That table is the source of V, J and clone size, and D and trimming were worked out from the DNA. The data show fewer than 450,000 clones, around 91% seen once. CDR1 and CDR2 from the germline V gene are KGHDR and SFDVKD. This CDR3 contains 11 residues. V lost 6 bases and J 5 bases, leaving 6 bases between the germline ends. The clonotype comes from a woman aged 18-29 years who had recovered from COVID-19. The specimen sequenced was peripheral blood. The V gene is TRBV24-1, the J gene TRBJ2-5; D remains unclear. CDR3 coding DNA: TGTGCCACCAGTTATCGGGAGACCCAGTACTTC. Its protein product is CATSYRETQYF.